A selection of T cell receptor beta chains follows, all from one sample in a study of CD8 T cells in ankylosing spondylitis. TCRdb fed the 5' RACE reads into MiXCR, producing one record per CDR3 protein. Of under 150,000 distinct CDR3 sequences listed, under 20% were seen once; the top ten hold 25% to 40%. The material sequenced was blood, either unsorted or a sorted T cell fraction (not recorded which). Receptors originate from a male donor with ankylosing spondylitis. Both conserved end residues are part of each CDR3. Fields, in order: clone size, V gene, J gene, D gene, CDR3 DNA, CDR3 protein. The D gene is left open where the match is weak. Clone size appears in some rows only: once, few, many, or a class for an expanded clone.

abundance: -; v_gene: TRBV7-2; j_gene: TRBJ2-1; d_gene: TRBD2; CDR3nt: TGTGCCAGCAGCTTATTCGGGGGGGTCTCCTACAATGAGCAGTTCTTC; CDR3aa: CASSLFGGVSYNEQFF
abundance: -; v_gene: TRBV7-3; j_gene: TRBJ2-1; d_gene: -; CDR3nt: TGTGCCAGCAGCTTAACGAGGGGTAGCTCCTACAATGAGCAGTTCTTC; CDR3aa: CASSLTRGSSYNEQFF
abundance: -; v_gene: TRBV5-6; j_gene: TRBJ2-1; d_gene: -; CDR3nt: TGTGCCAGCAACGTGGGGGAACCCAGCACCTACAATGAGCAGTTCTTC; CDR3aa: CASNVGEPSTYNEQFF
abundance: once; v_gene: TRBV5-1; j_gene: TRBJ2-5; d_gene: TRBD2; CDR3nt: TGCGCCAGCAGCTTGGCCGGTAGCGGGAGTAGTGAGACCCAGTACTTC; CDR3aa: CASSLAGSGSSETQYF
abundance: few; v_gene: TRBV6-2/TRBV6-3; j_gene: TRBJ2-2; d_gene: -; CDR3nt: TGTGCCAGCACCCAAAGTTGGGGGAAGGACACCGGGGAGCTGTTTTTT; CDR3aa: CASTQSWGKDTGELFF
abundance: few; v_gene: TRBV4-3; j_gene: TRBJ2-2; d_gene: -; CDR3nt: TGCGCCAGCAGCCAACACCCCGACAGAACCGGGGAGCTGTTTTTT; CDR3aa: CASSQHPDRTGELFF
abundance: -; v_gene: TRBV27; j_gene: TRBJ2-1; d_gene: TRBD2; CDR3nt: TGTGCCAGCAGTTCCTTGCCCAGCGGGAGGACGAATGAGCAGTTCTTC; CDR3aa: CASSSLPSGRTNEQFF
abundance: -; v_gene: TRBV7-2; j_gene: TRBJ2-5; d_gene: TRBD2; CDR3nt: TGTGCCAGCAGCTTAATTGGCGGGAGACTAGAGACCCAGTACTTC; CDR3aa: CASSLIGGRLETQYF
abundance: few; v_gene: TRBV29-1; j_gene: TRBJ2-3; d_gene: TRBD2; CDR3nt: TGCAGCGTTGAAGGCTCCTTACTAGCGGGAGGGCCTCCAGATACGCAGTATTTT; CDR3aa: CSVEGSLLAGGPPDTQYF
abundance: few; v_gene: TRBV27; j_gene: TRBJ2-1; d_gene: -; CDR3nt: TGTGCCAGCAGGTCGGGACACTCATACAATGAGCAGTTCTTC; CDR3aa: CASRSGHSYNEQFF
abundance: once; v_gene: TRBV9; j_gene: TRBJ2-1; d_gene: -; CDR3nt: TGTGCCAGCAGCGTAGTGGCCTTCGGGTCCCTTCCCCATGAGCAGTTCTTC; CDR3aa: CASSVVAFGSLPHEQFF
abundance: once; v_gene: TRBV6-1; j_gene: TRBJ2-3; d_gene: -; CDR3nt: TGTGCCAGCCCTACAAACCCGGGAGAAGGCACAGATACGCAGTATTTT; CDR3aa: CASPTNPGEGTDTQYF
abundance: many; v_gene: TRBV28; j_gene: TRBJ2-5; d_gene: TRBD2; CDR3nt: TGTGCCAGCAACCCGGGAGGGTCAGAGACCCAGTACTTC; CDR3aa: CASNPGGSETQYF